The entry below describes one T cell receptor (beta chain). What it binds is not known. The table came from immunoSEQ multiplex PCR; TCRdb's copy has only in-frame clones and leaves some out. The table shows roughly 150,000 clones, with around 89% occurring only once. V was pared by 4 bases and J by 5 bases, with 15 bases between. Looked up from germline, CDR1 is SGHRS and CDR2 is YFSETQ. This CDR3 has 15 amino acids. The entry originates in a study of T cell responses to AZD1222 COVID-19 vaccine. Study findings and constraints: Epitopes outside B.1.351 and B.1.1.7 mutated regions reportedly drew nearly half of spike TCRs.

V is TRBV5-1 and J is TRBJ2-2, with D possibly matching TRBD1 (6 bases). The specimen comprised peripheral blood, sampled on day 0 of MenACWY control vaccination. The receptor was isolated from an adult in good health. In nucleotides, the CDR3 is TGCGCCAGCAGCCCCGGACAGTTGAATACCGGGGAGCTGTTTTTT. Translated: CASSPGQLNTGELFF. The whole variable domain, remainder taken from reference TRBV5-1 and TRBJ2-2, is KAGVTQTPRYLIKTRGQQVTLSCSPISGHRSVSWYQQTPGQGLQFLFEYFSETQRNKGNFPGRFSGRQFSNSRSEMNVSTLELGDSALYLCASSPGQLNTGELFFGEGSRLTVL.